The sequence of this T cell receptor (beta chain) was determined in a study of vaccination and CD4 T cells after COVID-19. Trimming cost V 1 base and J 4 bases, with 13 bases left between them. This CDR3 spans 15 amino acids. Germline V gene data show CDR1 as MNHNS and CDR2 as SASEGT. Sequenced with the Oncomine TCR Beta short-read assay was DNA taken from cultured CD4+ T cells. TCRdb redid the calling of the PCR reads with MiXCR, one entry per CDR3 protein. Seen here are some 15,000 distinct CDR3 sequences, roughly 43% observed once, and the top ten hold about a sixth. With regard to this clonotype: What it binds is not known.

The sample's treatment: roughly 10-day PBMC culture with coronavirus spike peptide pools or control peptides (ViraFEST assay). ViraFEST sequenced TCRs after peptide-pool expansion of antigen-specific T cells. The receptor's source is a human donor with COVID-19. J is TRBJ1-2 and V is TRBV6-1, with D possibly TRBD1 on 5 matching bases. The sequencing sample was made of cultured CD4+ T cells from blood. This CDR3 is CASSEVVGAFYGYTF. The DNA for the CDR3 is TGTGCCAGCAGTGAAGTGGTAGGGGCCTTCTATGGCTACACCTTC.